These T cell receptor beta chains were read from a single sample in a study of shared clonotypes between healthy human individuals. Measured with immunoSEQ multiplex PCR; TCRdb has only the in-frame clones, and not every one. The top ten clones hold roughly a tenth of a sample with a few hundred thousand clones, around 70% of them seen once. The sequencing input was memory CD4+ T cells sorted from blood. These receptors came from a young man in good health. Each CDR3 is given with its conserved first and last residue. D genes are given only for firm matches. Part of the rows lack a size; the others show once, few, many or a class for expanded clones.

j_call: TRBJ2-1; clone_size: .; d_call: .; v_call: TRBV27; cdr3_aa: CASKGRGSVGEQFF; cdr3_nt: TGTGCCAGCAAGGGGAGGGGGAGTGTGGGTGAGCAGTTCTTC
j_call: TRBJ1-4; clone_size: .; d_call: .; v_call: TRBV7-2; cdr3_aa: CASSLLTSEKLFF; cdr3_nt: TGTGCCAGCAGCTTATTGACAAGTGAAAAACTGTTTTTT
j_call: TRBJ2-2; clone_size: .; d_call: .; v_call: TRBV18; cdr3_aa: CASSLIFGELFF; cdr3_nt: TGTGCCAGCTCACTCATATTCGGGGAGCTGTTTTTT
j_call: TRBJ1-2; clone_size: .; d_call: TRBD1; v_call: TRBV7-9; cdr3_aa: CASSLGDDRDLNYGYTF; cdr3_nt: TGTGCCAGCAGCTTAGGGGACGACAGGGACCTTAACTATGGCTACACCTTC
j_call: TRBJ2-7; clone_size: .; d_call: .; v_call: TRBV11-2; cdr3_aa: CASSDRALTYEQYF; cdr3_nt: TGTGCCAGCAGCGACCGGGCCTTAACCTACGAGCAGTACTTC
j_call: TRBJ2-7; clone_size: .; d_call: TRBD2; v_call: TRBV7-6; cdr3_aa: CASSSLAGYYEQYF; cdr3_nt: TGTGCCAGCAGCTCACTAGCGGGGTACTACGAGCAGTACTTC
j_call: TRBJ2-1; clone_size: .; d_call: TRBD2; v_call: TRBV15; cdr3_aa: CATSRDLSTSVVHEQFF; cdr3_nt: TGTGCCACCAGCAGAGATTTGAGTACTAGCGTTGTCCATGAGCAGTTCTTC
j_call: TRBJ1-2; clone_size: .; d_call: .; v_call: TRBV28; cdr3_aa: CASTSNPTAGGYTF; cdr3_nt: TGTGCCAGCACCTCAAACCCCACGGCGGGTGGCTACACCTTC
j_call: TRBJ2-7; clone_size: .; d_call: TRBD1; v_call: TRBV18; cdr3_aa: CASSLAGQGSYEQYF; cdr3_nt: TGTGCCAGCTCGCTCGCCGGACAGGGTAGCTACGAGCAGTACTTC
j_call: TRBJ2-1; clone_size: .; d_call: .; v_call: TRBV5-4; cdr3_aa: CASSFKLIGEQFF; cdr3_nt: TGTGCCAGCAGCTTTAAACTTATAGGTGAGCAGTTCTTC
j_call: TRBJ2-3; clone_size: .; d_call: .; v_call: TRBV28; cdr3_aa: CASSFVRSGTDTQYF; cdr3_nt: TGTGCCAGCAGTTTTGTAAGGTCGGGCACAGATACGCAGTATTTT
j_call: TRBJ2-2; clone_size: .; d_call: .; v_call: TRBV28; cdr3_aa: CASRGGGNTGELFF; cdr3_nt: TGTGCCAGCAGGGGAGGTGGGAACACCGGGGAGCTGTTTTTT
j_call: TRBJ2-7; clone_size: .; d_call: .; v_call: TRBV20-1; cdr3_aa: CSALRREQYF; cdr3_nt: TGCAGTGCCCTTAGGAGAGAGCAGTACTTC
j_call: TRBJ1-4; clone_size: many; d_call: TRBD1; v_call: TRBV18; cdr3_aa: CASSPTTRQGGEKLFF; cdr3_nt: TGTGCCAGCTCACCGACAACTCGACAGGGGGGAGAAAAACTGTTTTTT
j_call: TRBJ2-2; clone_size: .; d_call: .; v_call: TRBV7-2; cdr3_aa: CASSWGRVSYGELFF; cdr3_nt: TGTGCCAGCAGCTGGGGTAGGGTCTCGTACGGGGAGCTGTTTTTT
j_call: TRBJ2-1; clone_size: few; d_call: TRBD2; v_call: TRBV10-3; cdr3_aa: CAIKQSSGYEKDSYNEQFF; cdr3_nt: TGTGCCATCAAGCAATCTAGCGGGTACGAGAAAGACTCCTACAATGAGCAGTTCTTC
j_call: TRBJ2-3; clone_size: .; d_call: .; v_call: TRBV28; cdr3_aa: CASSFPGGGTDTQYF; cdr3_nt: TGTGCCAGCAGTTTCCCCGGCGGGGGCACAGATACGCAGTATTTT
j_call: TRBJ2-3; clone_size: many; d_call: .; v_call: TRBV5-6; cdr3_aa: CASSLRGRGTDTQYF; cdr3_nt: TGTGCCAGCAGCTTAAGGGGTCGTGGGACAGATACGCAGTATTTT
j_call: TRBJ2-1; clone_size: .; d_call: .; v_call: TRBV11-3; cdr3_aa: CASSLGGTDNEQFF; cdr3_nt: TGTGCCAGCAGCTTAGGTGGGACGGACAATGAGCAGTTCTTC
j_call: TRBJ1-5; clone_size: .; d_call: .; v_call: TRBV2; cdr3_aa: CASSGVMQGNQPQHF; cdr3_nt: TGTGCCAGCAGTGGGGTCATGCAGGGTAATCAGCCCCAGCATTTT
j_call: TRBJ1-4; clone_size: .; d_call: .; v_call: TRBV7-8; cdr3_aa: CASSLSRVQELFF; cdr3_nt: TGTGCCAGCAGCTTATCTAGGGTCCAGGAACTGTTTTTT
j_call: TRBJ2-6; clone_size: .; d_call: .; v_call: TRBV2; cdr3_aa: CASSEFSGANVLTF; cdr3_nt: TGTGCCAGCAGTGAGTTCTCTGGGGCCAACGTCCTGACTTTC
j_call: TRBJ1-5; clone_size: .; d_call: TRBD1; v_call: TRBV19; cdr3_aa: CASRDRQGNQPQHF; cdr3_nt: TGTGCCAGTAGGGACAGGCAGGGCAATCAGCCCCAGCATTTT
j_call: TRBJ2-7; clone_size: .; d_call: TRBD2; v_call: TRBV5-1; cdr3_aa: CASSLDGRVSEQYF; cdr3_nt: TGCGCCAGCAGCTTGGACGGGAGGGTATCCGAGCAGTACTTC
j_call: TRBJ2-7; clone_size: .; d_call: TRBD2; v_call: TRBV7-2; cdr3_aa: CASSSTGLAGNYEQYF; cdr3_nt: TGTGCCAGCAGCTCTACAGGACTAGCGGGAAACTACGAGCAGTACTTC
j_call: TRBJ2-5; clone_size: once; d_call: TRBD2; v_call: TRBV11-2; cdr3_aa: CASSFRPSGRVVETQYF; cdr3_nt: TGTGCCAGCAGCTTCAGGCCTAGCGGGAGAGTGGTAGAGACCCAGTACTTC
j_call: TRBJ1-3; clone_size: .; d_call: .; v_call: TRBV14; cdr3_aa: CASSQLRNTIYF; cdr3_nt: TGTGCCAGCAGCCAATTAAGAAACACCATATATTTT
j_call: TRBJ2-7; clone_size: .; d_call: .; v_call: TRBV9; cdr3_aa: CASSAVGGFYEQYF; cdr3_nt: TGTGCCAGCAGCGCCGTCGGGGGTTTCTACGAGCAGTACTTC
j_call: TRBJ1-1; clone_size: .; d_call: TRBD1; v_call: TRBV7-6; cdr3_aa: CASGQDLNTEAFF; cdr3_nt: TGTGCCAGCGGACAGGATTTGAACACTGAAGCTTTCTTT
j_call: TRBJ2-5; clone_size: .; d_call: .; v_call: TRBV11-2; cdr3_aa: CASNTGAFQETQYF; cdr3_nt: TGTGCCAGCAACACGGGGGCCTTCCAAGAGACCCAGTACTTC
j_call: TRBJ1-3; clone_size: .; d_call: .; v_call: TRBV25-1; cdr3_aa: CASSEPPRRAALNTIYF; cdr3_nt: TGTGCCAGCAGTGAACCCCCCCGCAGGGCGGCCTTAAACACCATATATTTT
j_call: TRBJ2-3; clone_size: .; d_call: .; v_call: TRBV5-1; cdr3_aa: CASSLAVRGSADTQYF; cdr3_nt: TGCGCCAGCAGCTTGGCCGTTAGGGGCTCGGCAGATACGCAGTATTTT
j_call: TRBJ2-1; clone_size: .; d_call: TRBD2; v_call: TRBV19; cdr3_aa: CASRAAGGLADEQFF; cdr3_nt: TGTGCCAGTAGAGCAGCGGGAGGGCTGGCCGATGAGCAGTTCTTC
j_call: TRBJ2-7; clone_size: .; d_call: .; v_call: TRBV10-3; cdr3_aa: CAISDLAGSEQYF; cdr3_nt: TGTGCCATCAGTGACCTGGCAGGGTCCGAGCAGTACTTC
j_call: TRBJ2-7; clone_size: few; d_call: .; v_call: TRBV5-5; cdr3_aa: CASSLASTNYEQYF; cdr3_nt: TGTGCCAGCAGCTTGGCTAGTACCAACTACGAGCAGTACTTC
j_call: TRBJ2-7; clone_size: .; d_call: .; v_call: TRBV19; cdr3_aa: CASSTRTGEQYF; cdr3_nt: TGTGCCAGTAGTACCCGGACGGGGGAGCAGTACTTC
j_call: TRBJ1-2; clone_size: .; d_call: .; v_call: TRBV6-1; cdr3_aa: CASSVTGTAYGYTF; cdr3_nt: TGTGCCAGCAGTGTGACCGGGACCGCGTATGGCTACACCTTC
j_call: TRBJ2-5; clone_size: .; d_call: .; v_call: TRBV14; cdr3_aa: CASSLRDFQETQYF; cdr3_nt: TGTGCCAGCAGCCTCCGGGACTTCCAAGAGACCCAGTACTTC
j_call: TRBJ1-1; clone_size: few; d_call: TRBD1; v_call: TRBV2; cdr3_aa: CASIRQGIGTEAFF; cdr3_nt: TGTGCCAGCATCAGACAGGGAATCGGCACTGAAGCTTTCTTT
j_call: TRBJ2-5; clone_size: .; d_call: .; v_call: TRBV5-1; cdr3_aa: CASSTTSGKAQETQYF; cdr3_nt: TGCGCCAGCAGCACCACCTCAGGGAAGGCCCAAGAGACCCAGTACTTC
j_call: TRBJ2-1; clone_size: once; d_call: TRBD2; v_call: TRBV18; cdr3_aa: CASSPSGRAFNEQFF; cdr3_nt: TGTGCCAGCTCACCCAGCGGGAGGGCCTTCAATGAGCAGTTCTTC
j_call: TRBJ2-7; clone_size: .; d_call: .; v_call: TRBV28; cdr3_aa: CASRETGTSGREQYF; cdr3_nt: TGTGCCAGCAGGGAGACCGGGACATCGGGGAGGGAGCAGTACTTC